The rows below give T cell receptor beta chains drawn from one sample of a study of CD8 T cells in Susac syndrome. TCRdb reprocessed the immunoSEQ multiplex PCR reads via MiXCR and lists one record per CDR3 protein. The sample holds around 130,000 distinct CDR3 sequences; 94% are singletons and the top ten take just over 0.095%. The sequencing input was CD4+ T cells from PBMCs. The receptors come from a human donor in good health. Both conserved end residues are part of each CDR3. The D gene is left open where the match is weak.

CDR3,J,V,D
CASSWRTGNPYNEQFF,TRBJ2-1,TRBV12-3/TRBV12-4,-
CASSPGQVHTEAFF,TRBJ1-1,TRBV5-1,TRBD1
CSVEVLFGGQEQFF,TRBJ2-1,TRBV29-1,-
CAISGSFGTVGDNEQFF,TRBJ2-1,TRBV10-3,-
CASSLGREGTEAFF,TRBJ1-1,TRBV5-1,-
CASSEGEKLFF,TRBJ1-4,TRBV2,-
CASSELTGSYGYTF,TRBJ1-2,TRBV2,TRBD1
CASSYSTGADSGNTIYF,TRBJ1-3,TRBV6-5,TRBD1
CASRSGSGDTQYF,TRBJ2-3,TRBV6-5,TRBD2
CASSKKGGYFQPTAFF,TRBJ1-1,TRBV3-1,-
CSVGGRMNTEAFF,TRBJ1-1,TRBV29-1,-
CASSSDRLAKNIQYF,TRBJ2-4,TRBV7-9,TRBD1
CASSRVVGAGGYEQYF,TRBJ2-7,TRBV2,TRBD2